This T cell receptor (beta chain) was sequenced in a study of blood T cell repertoires in COVID-19. The data were produced by immunoSEQ multiplex PCR, yet TCRdb's version contains in-frame clones alone and is incomplete. The table includes roughly 40,000 clones, around 83% detected once. This clonotype was obtained from a man aged 50 to 59 in a cohort sampled during active COVID-19. Sample: peripheral blood.

This CDR3 reads CASSDHGRQNTGELFF. The CDR3 DNA is TGCGCCAGCAGTGACCACGGGAGGCAAAACACCGGGGAGCTGTTTTTT. This sequence joins TRBV10-1 and TRBJ2-2; 7 bases align to TRBD2. This CDR3 is 16 amino acids long. After removal of 3 bases from V and 2 bases from J, the junction contained 6 bases not matched to a gene. CDR1 and CDR2 from the germline V gene are WNHNN and SYGVQD (reference sequence).